Listed below are T cell receptor beta chains from one sample, sequenced in a study of blood T cell repertoires in COVID-19. This table comes from immunoSEQ multiplex PCR, and its TCRdb copy is limited to in-frame clones, with some not included. The sample holds over 200,000 clones, approximately 82% seen once. The sequenced sample was PBMCs or T cells enriched from blood (not recorded which). Receptor source: a man in his forties or fifties who had recovered from COVID-19. CDR3s include the opening cysteine and the closing phenylalanine or tryptophan. A D gene is named only where the DNA matches it firmly. Clone size appears in some rows only: once, few, many, or a class for an expanded clone.

TRBJ1-5	TRBV5-6	TRBD1	.	CASSLYGTGAIQPQHF	TGTGCCAGCAGCTTGTATGGGACAGGGGCGATTCAGCCCCAGCATTTT
TRBJ1-1	TRBV7-9	TRBD1	.	CASSLGEDRVRVFF	TGTGCCAGCAGCTTGGGGGAAGACAGGGTAAGAGTTTTCTTT
TRBJ1-2	TRBV21-1	.	.	CASPQSYTF	TGTGCCAGCCCCCAGTCTTACACCTTC
TRBJ1-1	TRBV27	.	.	CASSPYRTTEAFF	TGTGCCAGCAGTCCCTACAGGACTACAGAAGCTTTCTTT
TRBJ1-1	TRBV6-5	.	.	CASSTLVLGTEAFF	TGTGCCAGCAGCACCTTGGTACTTGGTACTGAAGCTTTCTTT
TRBJ2-3	TRBV15	TRBD1	.	CATSRGRDSGTDTQYF	TGTGCCACCAGCAGGGGCCGGGACAGCGGTACAGATACGCAGTATTTT
TRBJ2-5	TRBV2	.	.	CASRQTEKTQYF	TGTGCCAGCAGACAGACAGAAAAGACCCAGTACTTC
TRBJ2-7	TRBV21-1	.	few	CASSKEFASGGLYEQYF	TGTGCCAGCAGCAAAGAGTTCGCTAGCGGGGGACTCTACGAGCAGTACTTC
TRBJ1-1	TRBV5-1	.	.	CASSLVGREGTEAFF	TGCGCCAGCAGCTTGGTTGGCAGGGAGGGCACTGAAGCTTTCTTT
TRBJ2-7	TRBV7-2	TRBD2	once	CASSSQAGGWYEQYF	TGTGCCAGCAGCTCCCAAGCGGGGGGCTGGTACGAGCAGTACTTC
TRBJ1-6	TRBV10-3	TRBD1	.	CAISSSGTGNSPLHF	TGTGCCATCAGTTCCTCCGGGACAGGGAATTCACCCCTCCACTTT
TRBJ1-1	TRBV3-1/TRBV3-2	.	.	CASRLRRDTEAFF	TGTGCCAGCAGACTGAGGAGGGACACTGAAGCTTTCTTT
TRBJ1-5	TRBV2	.	.	CASSGYNQPQHF	TGTGCCAGCAGTGGCTACAATCAGCCCCAGCATTTT
TRBJ2-1	TRBV9	TRBD1	.	CASSDGTAHQGQFF	TGTGCCAGCAGCGACGGGACAGCTCACCAGGGGCAGTTCTTC
TRBJ2-5	TRBV7-9	TRBD1	.	CASSRRQDRIQETQYF	TGTGCCAGCAGCCGACGTCAGGACAGGATTCAAGAGACCCAGTACTTC
TRBJ2-5	TRBV5-8	.	.	CASSLRGSETQYF	TGTGCCAGCAGCTTGCGAGGGTCCGAGACCCAGTACTTC
TRBJ2-1	TRBV9	TRBD2	few	CASSIIAGGYNEQFF	TGTGCCAGCAGCATCATAGCGGGAGGGTACAATGAGCAGTTCTTC